The rows below give T cell receptor beta chains drawn from one sample of a study of blood T cell repertoires in COVID-19. Profiled with immunoSEQ multiplex PCR; TCRdb holds only in-frame clones, not every one. The table shows over 350,000 clones, with approximately 90% occurring only once. Source material: peripheral blood. Receptors were obtained from a woman in her 30s with active or convalescent COVID-19. Each CDR3 is given without its conserved first and last residue. The D gene is left open where the match is weak.

d_gene: TRBD1; j_gene: TRBJ1-4; v_gene: TRBV19; CDR3aa: ASSIIPGQGVSNEKLF
d_gene: NA; j_gene: TRBJ1-5; v_gene: TRBV2; CDR3aa: ASSHWGLARPQH
d_gene: TRBD1; j_gene: TRBJ1-3; v_gene: TRBV18; CDR3aa: ASSPQTGGKNTIY
d_gene: NA; j_gene: TRBJ1-5; v_gene: TRBV27; CDR3aa: ASSLGGGNNQPQH
d_gene: TRBD1; j_gene: TRBJ1-4; v_gene: TRBV11-2; CDR3aa: ASSELGTGYEKLF
d_gene: NA; j_gene: TRBJ1-1; v_gene: TRBV10-1; CDR3aa: ASSEPGVDGEAF
d_gene: NA; j_gene: TRBJ2-7; v_gene: TRBV19; CDR3aa: ASSPWARGGNEQY
d_gene: TRBD1; j_gene: TRBJ1-2; v_gene: TRBV15; CDR3aa: ATSTGTGLNGYT
d_gene: TRBD2; j_gene: TRBJ2-1; v_gene: TRBV7-2; CDR3aa: ASSLDSSGSWRGNEQF
d_gene: NA; j_gene: TRBJ2-7; v_gene: TRBV30; CDR3aa: AWKPQGLDSAEQY
d_gene: TRBD1; j_gene: TRBJ1-3; v_gene: TRBV11-2; CDR3aa: ASSHGGGPGNTIY
d_gene: TRBD1; j_gene: TRBJ2-5; v_gene: TRBV6-5; CDR3aa: ASSYSIQGQETQY
d_gene: TRBD1; j_gene: TRBJ2-5; v_gene: TRBV4-2; CDR3aa: ASSQGPDRIQETQY
d_gene: NA; j_gene: TRBJ1-5; v_gene: TRBV10-3; CDR3aa: AIRAGLESNQPQH
d_gene: NA; j_gene: TRBJ1-1; v_gene: TRBV6-1; CDR3aa: ASSDRADTEAF
d_gene: TRBD1; j_gene: TRBJ1-5; v_gene: TRBV2; CDR3aa: ASSEWAGGFNQPQH
d_gene: TRBD1; j_gene: TRBJ1-6; v_gene: TRBV25-1; CDR3aa: ASSHTGEKNSPLH
d_gene: NA; j_gene: TRBJ2-7; v_gene: TRBV2; CDR3aa: ASRRDSYEQY
d_gene: TRBD2; j_gene: TRBJ2-7; v_gene: TRBV2; CDR3aa: ASSGGTSGSRYEQY
d_gene: TRBD1; j_gene: TRBJ1-2; v_gene: TRBV27; CDR3aa: ATQTGQGAGYT
d_gene: NA; j_gene: TRBJ1-3; v_gene: TRBV18; CDR3aa: ASSPPGAAGNTIY
d_gene: NA; j_gene: TRBJ1-2; v_gene: TRBV7-7; CDR3aa: ASPAYNSQGPGILYGYT
d_gene: NA; j_gene: TRBJ1-5; v_gene: TRBV19; CDR3aa: ASKQGFYSNQPQH
d_gene: TRBD2; j_gene: TRBJ2-1; v_gene: TRBV3-1/TRBV3-2; CDR3aa: ASSQRTSGGHNEQF
d_gene: NA; j_gene: TRBJ1-4; v_gene: TRBV18; CDR3aa: ASSPRRAEEKLF
d_gene: NA; j_gene: TRBJ1-2; v_gene: TRBV7-8; CDR3aa: ASSLTVDYGYT
d_gene: TRBD1; j_gene: TRBJ2-2; v_gene: TRBV6-4; CDR3aa: ASRQGQGHTGELF
d_gene: TRBD1; j_gene: TRBJ1-1; v_gene: TRBV4-1; CDR3aa: ASRAKQGTVTEAF
d_gene: TRBD1; j_gene: TRBJ1-2; v_gene: TRBV7-6; CDR3aa: ASSLEATGRYGYT
d_gene: NA; j_gene: TRBJ2-2; v_gene: TRBV27; CDR3aa: ASSPLKQGPLAGELF
d_gene: TRBD1; j_gene: TRBJ2-6; v_gene: TRBV7-6; CDR3aa: ASSSWTGPVEGANVLT
d_gene: NA; j_gene: TRBJ1-6; v_gene: TRBV21-1; CDR3aa: ASSGRERANSPLH
d_gene: TRBD1; j_gene: TRBJ2-2; v_gene: TRBV18; CDR3aa: ASSPGQEVGELF
d_gene: NA; j_gene: TRBJ2-7; v_gene: TRBV16; CDR3aa: ASSQYRASEQY
d_gene: NA; j_gene: TRBJ1-6; v_gene: TRBV4-1; CDR3aa: ASSQVGPGDNSPLH
d_gene: NA; j_gene: TRBJ1-2; v_gene: TRBV4-1; CDR3aa: ASSQDPEAGANYGYT
d_gene: NA; j_gene: TRBJ1-1; v_gene: TRBV4-1; CDR3aa: ASSQGAGLGNTEAF
d_gene: NA; j_gene: TRBJ1-2; v_gene: TRBV5-6; CDR3aa: ASSLAYESGVGDPYGYT
d_gene: NA; j_gene: TRBJ1-1; v_gene: TRBV3-1/TRBV3-2; CDR3aa: ASSQVRATEAF
d_gene: TRBD1; j_gene: TRBJ1-1; v_gene: TRBV2; CDR3aa: ARRGTGAIDTEAF
d_gene: NA; j_gene: TRBJ1-2; v_gene: TRBV4-1; CDR3aa: ASSQAGDYGYT
d_gene: TRBD1; j_gene: TRBJ1-4; v_gene: TRBV6-5; CDR3aa: ASTLTGGSEKLF
d_gene: NA; j_gene: TRBJ1-2; v_gene: TRBV29-1; CDR3aa: SVLSVILDGYT
d_gene: NA; j_gene: TRBJ2-7; v_gene: TRBV6-5; CDR3aa: ATKRAGSVEQY
d_gene: TRBD1; j_gene: TRBJ1-6; v_gene: TRBV5-1; CDR3aa: ASSSNPPGQSNSPLH
d_gene: NA; j_gene: TRBJ1-1; v_gene: TRBV19; CDR3aa: ASSFGLLESGEAF
d_gene: TRBD1; j_gene: TRBJ2-7; v_gene: TRBV10-3; CDR3aa: ATTGASFSYEQY
d_gene: TRBD2; j_gene: TRBJ2-1; v_gene: TRBV4-1; CDR3aa: ASSQDPGLALHEQF
d_gene: NA; j_gene: TRBJ1-2; v_gene: TRBV18; CDR3aa: ASSPYPNEQPYYGYT
d_gene: TRBD1; j_gene: TRBJ2-3; v_gene: TRBV6-5; CDR3aa: ASSRGQARTDTQY
d_gene: TRBD1; j_gene: TRBJ2-1; v_gene: TRBV11-2; CDR3aa: ASSPKSKNGQGAYEQF
d_gene: NA; j_gene: TRBJ2-5; v_gene: TRBV7-6; CDR3aa: ASSPTGEETQY
d_gene: NA; j_gene: TRBJ2-5; v_gene: TRBV7-2; CDR3aa: ASSLGGGAQETQY
d_gene: NA; j_gene: TRBJ2-7; v_gene: TRBV21-1; CDR3aa: ASSKALDSYEQY